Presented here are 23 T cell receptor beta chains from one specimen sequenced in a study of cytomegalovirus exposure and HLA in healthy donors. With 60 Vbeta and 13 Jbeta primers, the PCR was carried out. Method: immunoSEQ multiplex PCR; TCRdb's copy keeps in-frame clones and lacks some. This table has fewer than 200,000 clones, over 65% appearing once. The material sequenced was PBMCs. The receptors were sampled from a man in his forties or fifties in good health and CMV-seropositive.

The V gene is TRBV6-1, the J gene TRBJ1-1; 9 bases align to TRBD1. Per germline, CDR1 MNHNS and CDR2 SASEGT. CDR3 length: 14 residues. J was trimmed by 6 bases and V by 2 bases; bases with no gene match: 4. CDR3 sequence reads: CASSERTGDPEAFF. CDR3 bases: TGTGCCAGCAGTGAAAGGACAGGGGACCCTGAAGCTTTCTTT.

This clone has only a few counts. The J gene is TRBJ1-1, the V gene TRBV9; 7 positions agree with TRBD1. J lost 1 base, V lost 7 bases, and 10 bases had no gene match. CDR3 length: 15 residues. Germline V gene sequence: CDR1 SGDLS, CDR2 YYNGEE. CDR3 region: CASSPLQGTNTEAFF. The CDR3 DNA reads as TGTGCCAGCTCGCCCTTACAGGGGACGAACACTGAAGCTTTCTTT.

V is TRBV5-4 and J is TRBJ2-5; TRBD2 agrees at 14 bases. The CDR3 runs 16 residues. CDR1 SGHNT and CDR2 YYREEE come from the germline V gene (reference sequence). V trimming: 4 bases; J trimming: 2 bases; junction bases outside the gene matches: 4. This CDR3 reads CASSTGLAGVQETQYF. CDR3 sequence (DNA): TGTGCCAGCAGCACGGGACTAGCGGGGGTACAAGAGACCCAGTACTTC. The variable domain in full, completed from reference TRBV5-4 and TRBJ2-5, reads ETGVTQSPTHLIKTRGQQVTLRCSSQSGHNTVSWYQQALGQGPQFIFQYYREEENGRGNFPPRFSGLQFPNYSSELNVNALELDDSALYLCASSTGLAGVQETQYFGPGTRLLVL.

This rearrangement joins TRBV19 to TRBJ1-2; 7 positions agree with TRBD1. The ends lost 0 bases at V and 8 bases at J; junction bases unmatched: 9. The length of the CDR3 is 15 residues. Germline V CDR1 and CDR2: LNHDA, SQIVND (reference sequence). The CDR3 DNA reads TGTGCCAGTAGTATAGATCGTACAGGGGCTGCCGGCTACACCTTC. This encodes CASSIDRTGAAGYTF.

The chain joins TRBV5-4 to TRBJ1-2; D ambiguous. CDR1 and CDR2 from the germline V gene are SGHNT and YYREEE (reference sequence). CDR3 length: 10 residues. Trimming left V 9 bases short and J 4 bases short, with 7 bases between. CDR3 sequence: CANKFYGYTF. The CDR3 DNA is TGTGCCAATAAATTCTATGGCTACACCTTC.

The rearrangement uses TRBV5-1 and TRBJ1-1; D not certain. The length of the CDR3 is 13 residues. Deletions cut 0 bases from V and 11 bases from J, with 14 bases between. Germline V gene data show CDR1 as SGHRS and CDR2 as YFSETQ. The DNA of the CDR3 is TGCGCCAGCAGCTTGGGACCAGAGGGTATGGCTTTCTTT. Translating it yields CASSLGPEGMAFF.

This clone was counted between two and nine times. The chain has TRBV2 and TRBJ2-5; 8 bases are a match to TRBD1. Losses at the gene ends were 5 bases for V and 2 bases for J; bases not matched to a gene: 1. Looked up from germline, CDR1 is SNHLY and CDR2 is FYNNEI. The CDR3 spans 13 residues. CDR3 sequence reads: CASSRDRQETQYF. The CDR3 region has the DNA TGTGCCAGCAGTCGGGACAGGCAAGAGACCCAGTACTTC.

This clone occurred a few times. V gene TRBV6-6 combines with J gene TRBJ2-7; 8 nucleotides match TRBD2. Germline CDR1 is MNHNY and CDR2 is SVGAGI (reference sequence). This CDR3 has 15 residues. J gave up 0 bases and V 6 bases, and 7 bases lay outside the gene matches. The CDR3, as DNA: TGTGCCAGCAGCCCTTACGGGACTAGCTCCTACGAGCAGTACTTC. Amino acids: CASSPYGTSSYEQYF.

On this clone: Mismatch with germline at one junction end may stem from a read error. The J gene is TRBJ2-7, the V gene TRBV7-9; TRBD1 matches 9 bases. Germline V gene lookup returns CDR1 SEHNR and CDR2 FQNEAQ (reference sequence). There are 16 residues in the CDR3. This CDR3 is CSSSLGSGGQGYEQYF. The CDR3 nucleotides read TGTTCCAGCAGCTTAGGTTCGGGGGGACAGGGATACGAGCAGTACTTC.

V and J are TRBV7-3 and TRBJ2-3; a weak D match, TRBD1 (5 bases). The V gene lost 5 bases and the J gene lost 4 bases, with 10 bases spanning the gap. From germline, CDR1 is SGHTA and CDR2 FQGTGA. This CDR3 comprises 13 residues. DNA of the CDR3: TGTGCCAGCAGCCCAGGGCCATCAGATACGCAGTATTTT. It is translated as CASSPGPSDTQYF.

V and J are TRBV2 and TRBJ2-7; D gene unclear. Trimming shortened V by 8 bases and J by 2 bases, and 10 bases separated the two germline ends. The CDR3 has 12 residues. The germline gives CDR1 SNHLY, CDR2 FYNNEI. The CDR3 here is CASGQVTYEQYF. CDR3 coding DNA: TGTGCCAGCGGGCAGGTTACCTACGAGCAGTACTTC.

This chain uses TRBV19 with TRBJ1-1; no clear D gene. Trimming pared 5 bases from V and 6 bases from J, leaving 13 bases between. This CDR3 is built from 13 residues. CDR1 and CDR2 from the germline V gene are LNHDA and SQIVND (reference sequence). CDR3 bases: TGTGCCAGTAGTCCGATCGGGAGGGCTGAAGCTTTCTTT. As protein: CASSPIGRAEAFF.

CDR3 protein: CASSLVQGDEKLFF. CDR3 nucleotide sequence: TGTGCCAGCAGCTTAGTTCAAGGGGATGAAAAACTGTTTTTT. The J gene is TRBJ1-4, the V gene TRBV7-9; perhaps TRBD1 as D (5 bases). The CDR3 spans 14 residues. Germline V lookup: CDR1 SEHNR, CDR2 FQNEAQ (reference sequence). V lost 1 base and J 6 bases, leaving 9 bases between the germline ends.

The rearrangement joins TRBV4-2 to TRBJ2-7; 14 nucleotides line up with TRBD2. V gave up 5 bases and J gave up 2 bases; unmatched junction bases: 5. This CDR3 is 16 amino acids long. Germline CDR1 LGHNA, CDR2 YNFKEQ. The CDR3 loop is CASSKGTSGGTYEQYF. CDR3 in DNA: TGTGCCAGCAGCAAAGGGACTAGCGGGGGCACCTACGAGCAGTACTTC.

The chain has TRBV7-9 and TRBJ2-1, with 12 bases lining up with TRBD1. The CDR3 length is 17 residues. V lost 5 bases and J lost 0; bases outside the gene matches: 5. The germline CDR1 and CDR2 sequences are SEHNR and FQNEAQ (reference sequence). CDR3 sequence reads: CASSLRDRGPSYNEQFF. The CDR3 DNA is TGTGCCAGCAGCCTGCGGGACAGGGGGCCCTCCTACAATGAGCAGTTCTTC.

The CDR3, as DNA: TGTGCCAGCTCACCTGGGGACAGGATCTCTGGAAACACCATATATTTT. As protein: CASSPGDRISGNTIYF. The V gene is TRBV18, the J gene TRBJ1-3; 8 bases are shared with TRBD1. V was clipped by 3 bases and J by 0 bases; unmatched bases: 4. CDR1 is KGHSH, CDR2 LQKENI, per germline. This CDR3 region has 16 residues.

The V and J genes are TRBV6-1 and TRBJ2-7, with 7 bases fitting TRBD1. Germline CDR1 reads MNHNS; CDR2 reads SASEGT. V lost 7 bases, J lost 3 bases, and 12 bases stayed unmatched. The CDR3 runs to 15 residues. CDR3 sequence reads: CASIQIGGQNYEQYF. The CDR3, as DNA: TGTGCCAGCATTCAGATAGGGGGACAGAACTACGAGCAGTACTTC.

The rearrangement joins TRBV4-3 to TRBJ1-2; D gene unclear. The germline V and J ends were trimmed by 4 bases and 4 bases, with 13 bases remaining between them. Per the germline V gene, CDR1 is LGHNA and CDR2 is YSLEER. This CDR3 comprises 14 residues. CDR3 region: CASSRREDAYGYTF. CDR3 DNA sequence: TGCGCCAGCAGCCGAAGAGAGGATGCCTATGGCTACACCTTC.

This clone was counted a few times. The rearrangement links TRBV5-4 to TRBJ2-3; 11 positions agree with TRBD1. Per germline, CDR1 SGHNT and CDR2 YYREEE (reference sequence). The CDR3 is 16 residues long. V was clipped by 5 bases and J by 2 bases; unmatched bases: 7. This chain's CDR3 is CASRSGDRGSTDTQYF. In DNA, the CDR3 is TGTGCCAGCAGGTCCGGGGACAGGGGGTCCACAGATACGCAGTATTTT.

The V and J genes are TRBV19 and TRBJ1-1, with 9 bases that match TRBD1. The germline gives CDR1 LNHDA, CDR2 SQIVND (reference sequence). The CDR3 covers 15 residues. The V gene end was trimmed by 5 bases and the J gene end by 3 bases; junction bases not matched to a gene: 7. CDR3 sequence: CASSGRDRADTEAFF. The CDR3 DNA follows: TGTGCCAGTAGTGGACGGGACAGGGCGGACACTGAAGCTTTCTTT.

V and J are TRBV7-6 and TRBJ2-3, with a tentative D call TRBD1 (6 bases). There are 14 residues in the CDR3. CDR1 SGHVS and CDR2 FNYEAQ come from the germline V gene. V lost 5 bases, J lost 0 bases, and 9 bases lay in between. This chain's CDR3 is CASSPDSSTDTQYF. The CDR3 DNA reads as TGTGCCAGCAGCCCGGACAGTAGCACAGATACGCAGTATTTT. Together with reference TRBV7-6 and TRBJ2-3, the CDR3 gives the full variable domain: GAGVSQSPRYKVTKRGQDVALRCDPISGHVSLYWYRQALGQGPEFLTYFNYEAQQDKSGLPNDRFSAERPEGSISTLTIQRTEQRDSAMYRCASSPDSSTDTQYFGPGTRLTVL.

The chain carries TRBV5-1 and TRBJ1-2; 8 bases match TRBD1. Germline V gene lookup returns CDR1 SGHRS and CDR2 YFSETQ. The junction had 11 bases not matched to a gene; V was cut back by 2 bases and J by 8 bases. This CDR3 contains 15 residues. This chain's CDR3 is CASSLGTGLSSGYTF. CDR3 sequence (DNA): TGCGCCAGCAGCTTAGGGACAGGTTTATCGTCCGGCTACACCTTC.

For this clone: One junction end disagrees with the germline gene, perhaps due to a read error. The DNA of the CDR3 is TGTTCCAGCAGGTATATGAACACTGAAGCTTTCTTT. It yields the protein CSSRYMNTEAFF. The V gene is TRBV7-9, the J gene TRBJ1-1, with no clear D. This CDR3 comprises 12 residues. The germline gives CDR1 SEHNR, CDR2 FQNEAQ (reference sequence).